The following is a T cell receptor (beta chain) sequence with its context. Sequenced by immunoSEQ multiplex PCR; TCRdb stores in-frame clones only, minus some. The sample holds about 120,000 clones, more than 80% seen once. This specimen belongs to a study of control samples from healthy donors and cancer patients. The CDR3 contains 13 residues. Germline V gene lookup returns CDR1 SGHRS and CDR2 YFSETQ. Between the trimmed V and J ends, which lost 0 bases and 8 bases, there was a span of 11 bases. Sequencing was done on a sample of blood. The chain employs TRBV5-1 and TRBJ1-1; maybe TRBD1 (5 bases). The TCR sequence derives from a man between 50 and 59 years old in good health. The CDR3 bases are TGCGCCAGCAGCTTGGACACGGGGACGGAAGCTTTCTTT. Encoded protein: CASSLDTGTEAFF.